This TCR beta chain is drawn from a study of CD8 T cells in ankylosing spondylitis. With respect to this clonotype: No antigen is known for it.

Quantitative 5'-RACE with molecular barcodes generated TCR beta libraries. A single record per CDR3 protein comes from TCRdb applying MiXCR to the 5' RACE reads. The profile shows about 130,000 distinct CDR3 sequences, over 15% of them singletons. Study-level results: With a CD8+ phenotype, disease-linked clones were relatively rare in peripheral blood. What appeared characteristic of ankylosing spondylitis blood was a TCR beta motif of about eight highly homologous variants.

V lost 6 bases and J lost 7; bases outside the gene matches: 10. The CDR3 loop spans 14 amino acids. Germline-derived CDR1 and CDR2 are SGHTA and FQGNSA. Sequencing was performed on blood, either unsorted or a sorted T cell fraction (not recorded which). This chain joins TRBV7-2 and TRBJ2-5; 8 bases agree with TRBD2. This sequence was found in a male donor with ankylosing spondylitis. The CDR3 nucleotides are TGTGCCAGCAGTTCGCCGGGGACTAGAGGGACCCAGTACTTC. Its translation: CASSSPGTRGTQYF.